This T cell receptor beta chain was recorded in a study of T cell responses to AZD1222 COVID-19 vaccine. Germline CDR1 reads KGHDR; CDR2 reads SFDVKD. Trimming took 1 base from V and 5 from J; bases not matched to a gene: 7. The length of the CDR3 is 17 residues. Clones were read by immunoSEQ multiplex PCR, and TCRdb kept only the in-frame ones, dropping some. Altogether 120,000 or so clones are present, 70% to 90% being singletons, with the ten largest covering roughly 18%. The rearrangement links TRBV24-1 to TRBJ2-5; 12 nucleotides match TRBD2. Sequencing was performed on peripheral blood, taken 28 days after the second AZD1222 dose. This clonotype was obtained from an adult who received the AZD1222 COVID-19 vaccine. The CDR3 spells CATSDFRLAGGVETQYF. The CDR3 region has the DNA TGTGCCACCAGTGATTTTCGGCTAGCGGGAGGGGTGGAGACCCAGTACTTC.